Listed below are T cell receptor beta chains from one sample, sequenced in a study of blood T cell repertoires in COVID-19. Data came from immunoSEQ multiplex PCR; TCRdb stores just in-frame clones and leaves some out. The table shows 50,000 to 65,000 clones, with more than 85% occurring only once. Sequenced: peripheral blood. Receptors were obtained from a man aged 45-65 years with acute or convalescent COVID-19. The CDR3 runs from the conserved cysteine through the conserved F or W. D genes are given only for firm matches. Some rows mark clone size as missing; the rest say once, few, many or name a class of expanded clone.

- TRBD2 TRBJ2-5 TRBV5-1 CASSIGAGGPSETQYF TGCGCCAGCAGCATAGGAGCGGGGGGGCCGTCAGAGACCCAGTACTTC
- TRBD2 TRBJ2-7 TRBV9 CASSVGDRLAGAYEQYF TGTGCCAGCAGCGTAGGAGACAGACTAGCGGGGGCCTACGAGCAGTACTTC
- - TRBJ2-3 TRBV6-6 CASSQYTDTQYF TGTGCCAGCAGTCAATACACAGATACGCAGTATTTT
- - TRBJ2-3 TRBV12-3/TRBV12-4 CASSFPGGTQYF TGTGCCAGCAGTTTCCCGGGTGGTACGCAGTATTTT
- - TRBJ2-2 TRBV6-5 CASTPRGQTGELFF TGTGCCAGCACCCCTCGCGGACAGACCGGGGAGCTGTTTTTT
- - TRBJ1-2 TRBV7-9 CASSFVQTGSYGYTF TGTGCCAGCAGCTTCGTCCAGACAGGCAGCTATGGCTACACCTTC
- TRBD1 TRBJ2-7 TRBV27 CASSSTTGVVTEQYF TGTGCCAGCAGTTCCACGACAGGGGTTGTTACCGAGCAGTACTTC
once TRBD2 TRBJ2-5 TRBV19 CASKVSGGETQYF TGTGCCAGTAAAGTTTCGGGGGGAGAGACCCAGTACTTC
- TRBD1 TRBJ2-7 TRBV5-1 CASSLAATGGEQYF TGCGCCAGCAGCTTGGCCGCGACAGGGGGAGAGCAGTACTTC
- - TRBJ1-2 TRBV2 CASRATANYGYTF TGTGCCAGCAGGGCGACAGCTAACTATGGCTACACCTTC
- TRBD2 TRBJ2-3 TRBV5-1 CASSLTTTSGGAADTQYF TGCGCCAGCAGCTTGACCACAACTAGCGGGGGGGCCGCAGATACGCAGTATTTT
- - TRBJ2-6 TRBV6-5 CASRGRTGANVLTF TGTGCCAGCCGGGGGAGAACTGGGGCCAACGTCCTGACTTTC
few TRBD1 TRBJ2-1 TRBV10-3 CAITGQGSNEQFF TGTGCCATCACGGGACAGGGGTCCAATGAGCAGTTCTTC
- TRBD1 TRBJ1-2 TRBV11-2 CASSLVYVGQGDYGYTF TGTGCCAGCAGCTTAGTTTATGTCGGACAGGGGGACTATGGCTACACCTTC
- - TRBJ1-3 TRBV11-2 CASSLGPGTENTIYF TGTGCCAGCAGCTTGGGGCCCGGGACTGAAAACACCATATATTTT